Below, one T cell receptor beta chain is given with its context. Its antigen remains unknown. Produced via immunoSEQ multiplex PCR; TCRdb's table is partial and in-frame only. The repertoire holds approximately 92,000 clones, with around 94% as singletons. The sample originates from a study of siplizumab effects on memory and regulatory T cells. Overall study findings and caveats: Naive-or-memory phenotypes were unassignable for roughly 75-95% of proliferating CD4+ or CD8+ clones. The apparent diversity of naive T cells exceeded that of memory cells, and naive T cells seemed to make a major contribution to the alloresponse. Sequences below about 10^-5 frequency were poorly captured, and few alloreactive clones mapped to unstimulated subsets.

Trimming took 0 bases from V and 1 from J, leaving 9 bases between them. Germline V gene data show CDR1 as WSHSY and CDR2 as SAAADI. The CDR3 runs to 15 residues. This sequence was found in a human donor in good health. The sample was non-Treg CD4+ T cells sorted from blood. The chain links TRBV10-2 to TRBJ1-2; D perhaps matches TRBD1 (6 bases). This chain's CDR3 is CASSESGALNYGYTF. The CDR3 DNA sequence: TGCGCCAGCAGTGAGTCGGGGGCACTTAACTATGGCTACACCTTC.